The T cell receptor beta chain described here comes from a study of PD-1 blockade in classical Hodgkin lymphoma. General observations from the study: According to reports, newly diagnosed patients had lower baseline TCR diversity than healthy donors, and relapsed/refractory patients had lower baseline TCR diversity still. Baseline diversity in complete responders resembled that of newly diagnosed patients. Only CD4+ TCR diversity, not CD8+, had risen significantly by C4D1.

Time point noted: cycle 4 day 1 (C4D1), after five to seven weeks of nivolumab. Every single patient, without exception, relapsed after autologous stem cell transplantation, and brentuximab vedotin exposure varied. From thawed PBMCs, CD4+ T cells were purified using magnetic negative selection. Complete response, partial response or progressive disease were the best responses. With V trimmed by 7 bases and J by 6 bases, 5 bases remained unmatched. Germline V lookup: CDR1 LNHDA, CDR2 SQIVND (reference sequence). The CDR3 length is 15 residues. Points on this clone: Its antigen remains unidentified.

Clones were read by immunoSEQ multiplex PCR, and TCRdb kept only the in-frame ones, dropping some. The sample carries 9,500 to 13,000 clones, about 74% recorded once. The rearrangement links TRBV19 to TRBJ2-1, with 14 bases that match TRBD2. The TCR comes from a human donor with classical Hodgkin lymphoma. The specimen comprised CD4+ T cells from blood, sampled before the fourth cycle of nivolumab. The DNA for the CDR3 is TGTGCCAGTACCACGGGACTAGCGGGAGCCAATGAGCAGTTCTTC. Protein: CASTTGLAGANEQFF.